A single sample is the source of the 2 T cell receptor beta chains below, sequenced in a study of response to subunit inactivated influenza vaccine. TCRdb independently ran MiXCR on the RT-PCR reads; one entry per CDR3 protein. The sample lists 250,000 to 350,000 distinct CDR3 sequences, around 22% occurring once. Sequences were derived from PBMCs from blood, sampled less than 22 months after vaccination. These receptors all come from a man aged 50 to 69 who received an inactivated influenza vaccine.

This clonotype was counted a few times. V gene TRBV6-5 combines with J gene TRBJ1-3, with D perhaps matching TRBD1 (6 bases). The V and J ends lost 4 bases and 0 bases respectively, with 10 bases between them. Per the germline V gene, CDR1 is MNHEY and CDR2 is SVGAGI. The CDR3 totals 15 residues. CDR3 nucleotide sequence: TGTGCCAGCAGTTCAACAGGGAGCTCTGGAAACACCATATATTTT. It specifies CASSSTGSSGNTIYF.

This chain uses TRBV25-1 with TRBJ2-5; no reliable D call. Trimming shortened V by 2 bases and J by 4 bases, and 5 bases separated the two germline ends. The germline V gene has CDR1 MGHDK and CDR2 SYGVNS. There are 12 residues in the CDR3. CDR3 in DNA: TGTGCCAGCAGTGAACTTGCAGAGACCCAGTACTTC. Amino acid sequence: CASSELAETQYF.